This entry describes one T cell receptor (beta chain). The sample belongs to a study of blood T cell repertoires in COVID-19. In the study's own analysis: Scientists estimated how many nucleated cells there were by amplifying reference gene primers. The table came from immunoSEQ multiplex PCR; TCRdb's copy has only in-frame clones and leaves some out. The V and J calls and the clone size are those of that table, but D and trimming were determined from the DNA. The sample includes some 220,000 clones, 80% to 90% of them seen just once. Grouping used clinical history reported by participants in a survey and questionnaire. This sequence originates from a woman between 40 and 50 years old with acute COVID-19. Sample: PBMCs or T cells enriched from blood (not recorded which).

The CDR3 nucleotides read TGTGCCAGCAGCCAAGATCAGCCGGGACTAGCAAACACCGGGGAGCTGTTTTTT. Residues: CASSQDQPGLANTGELFF. The chain is built from TRBV14 and TRBJ2-2; 9 bases are shared with TRBD2. The CDR3 loop spans 18 amino acids. Germline lookup yields CDR1 SGHDN and CDR2 FVKESK. J gave up 2 bases and V 0 bases, and 7 bases lay outside the gene matches.